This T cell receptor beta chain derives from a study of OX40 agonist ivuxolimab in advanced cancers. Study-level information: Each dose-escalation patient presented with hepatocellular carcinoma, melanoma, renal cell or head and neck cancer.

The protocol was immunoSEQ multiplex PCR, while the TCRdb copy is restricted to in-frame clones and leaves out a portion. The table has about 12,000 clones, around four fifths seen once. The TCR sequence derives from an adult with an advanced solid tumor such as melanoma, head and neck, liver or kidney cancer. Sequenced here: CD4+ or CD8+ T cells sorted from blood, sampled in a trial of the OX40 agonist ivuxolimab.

Here the CDR3 reads CAWSRGGEQYF. CDR3 nucleotide sequence: TGTGCCTGGAGTAGGGGGGGCGAGCAGTACTTC. The chain recombines TRBV30 with TRBJ2-7; D possibly corresponds to TRBD2 (7 bases). In germline, CDR1 is GTSNPN, CDR2 SVGIG (reference sequence). The CDR3 has 11 amino acids. V was cut by 2 bases and J by 6 bases, with 8 bases left in between.